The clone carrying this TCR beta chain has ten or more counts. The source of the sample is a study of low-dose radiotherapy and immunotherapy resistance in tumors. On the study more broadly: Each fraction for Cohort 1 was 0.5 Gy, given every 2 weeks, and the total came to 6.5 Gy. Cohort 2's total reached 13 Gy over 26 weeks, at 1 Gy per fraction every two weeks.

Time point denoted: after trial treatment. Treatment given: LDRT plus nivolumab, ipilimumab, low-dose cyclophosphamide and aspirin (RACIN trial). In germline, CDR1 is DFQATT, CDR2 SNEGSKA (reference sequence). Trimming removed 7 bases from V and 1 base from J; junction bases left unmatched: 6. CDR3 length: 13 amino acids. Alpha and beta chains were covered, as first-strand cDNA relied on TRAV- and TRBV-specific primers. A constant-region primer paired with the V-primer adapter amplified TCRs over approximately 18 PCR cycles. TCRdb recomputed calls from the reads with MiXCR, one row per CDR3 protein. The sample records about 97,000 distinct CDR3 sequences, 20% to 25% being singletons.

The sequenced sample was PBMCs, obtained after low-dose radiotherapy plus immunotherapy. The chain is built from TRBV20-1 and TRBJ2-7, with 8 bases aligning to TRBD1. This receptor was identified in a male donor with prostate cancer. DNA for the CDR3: TGCAGTGGGCGTGGACAGGGATCCTACGAGCAGTACTTC. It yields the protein CSGRGQGSYEQYF.